The rows below give T cell receptor beta chains drawn from one sample of a study of T-cell memory formation after mild COVID-19. TCRdb re-derived calls from the 5' RACE reads in MiXCR, one entry per CDR3 protein. Among about 360,000 distinct CDR3 sequences listed, roughly 14% were seen once. Sequences were obtained from PBMCs or a T cell subset sorted from them (not recorded which). Source of these receptors: a man between 18 and 35 years old who had mild COVID-19 (a few samples of this study predate the infection). Cell type and time point are not known. The CDR3 runs from the conserved cysteine through the conserved F or W. D genes are given only for firm matches. Size tells how often a clone was seen (once, few, many) or the class of an expanded clone, and some rows leave it out.

clone size: few
D gene: NA
V gene: TRBV12-3/TRBV12-4
J gene: TRBJ1-5
CDR3 protein: CASSLGGTWQPQHF
CDR3 DNA: TGTGCCAGCAGTTTAGGGGGGACGTGGCAGCCCCAGCATTTT

clone size: few
D gene: NA
V gene: TRBV4-1
J gene: TRBJ2-2
CDR3 protein: CASRQRMSRGQSGELFF
CDR3 DNA: TGCGCCAGCAGACAAAGAATGTCCAGGGGTCAATCCGGGGAGCTGTTTTTT

clone size: NA
D gene: NA
V gene: TRBV15
J gene: TRBJ2-3
CDR3 protein: CATSRDVGNTQYF
CDR3 DNA: TGTGCCACCAGCAGAGATGTGGGGAATACGCAGTATTTT

clone size: many
D gene: TRBD2
V gene: TRBV7-6
J gene: TRBJ2-1
CDR3 protein: CASSLGTSGAEFF
CDR3 DNA: TGTGCCAGCAGCCTCGGGACTAGCGGGGCTGAGTTCTTC

clone size: few
D gene: NA
V gene: TRBV7-9
J gene: TRBJ1-2
CDR3 protein: CASSLEAQGYGYTF
CDR3 DNA: TGTGCCAGCAGCTTAGAGGCCCAGGGCTATGGCTACACCTTC

clone size: few
D gene: NA
V gene: TRBV1
J gene: TRBJ2-1
CDR3 protein: CTSIPGTGGIEQFF
CDR3 DNA: TGCACCAGCATCCCCGGGACAGGGGGGATTGAGCAGTTCTTC

clone size: NA
D gene: TRBD2
V gene: TRBV4-1
J gene: TRBJ2-1
CDR3 protein: CASSQQRAGETYNEQFF
CDR3 DNA: TGCGCCAGCAGCCAGCAGCGGGCGGGGGAGACCTACAATGAGCAGTTCTTC

clone size: once
D gene: NA
V gene: TRBV4-3
J gene: TRBJ2-3
CDR3 protein: CASSQGASVNTDTQYF
CDR3 DNA: TGCGCCAGCAGCCAAGGGGCTAGCGTAAACACAGATACGCAGTATTTT

clone size: NA
D gene: TRBD1
V gene: TRBV4-3
J gene: TRBJ1-1
CDR3 protein: CASSQSSEDRGIAFF
CDR3 DNA: TGCGCCAGCAGCCAAAGTTCAGAGGACAGGGGCATTGCTTTCTTT

clone size: few
D gene: NA
V gene: TRBV19
J gene: TRBJ1-1
CDR3 protein: CASSLGPLQAEAFF
CDR3 DNA: TGTGCCAGTAGCCTAGGTCCCCTTCAGGCTGAAGCTTTCTTT

clone size: NA
D gene: NA
V gene: TRBV20-1
J gene: TRBJ1-2
CDR3 protein: CSASSRDDYGYTF
CDR3 DNA: TGCAGTGCTAGTAGCAGGGATGACTATGGCTACACCTTC

clone size: NA
D gene: NA
V gene: TRBV6-1
J gene: TRBJ2-3
CDR3 protein: CASTDVITDTQYF
CDR3 DNA: TGTGCCAGCACCGACGTTATCACAGATACGCAGTATTTT

clone size: few
D gene: NA
V gene: TRBV7-3
J gene: TRBJ2-1
CDR3 protein: CASSLRSRGDEQFF
CDR3 DNA: TGTGCCAGCAGCTTACGATCCCGGGGCGATGAGCAGTTCTTC

clone size: few
D gene: NA
V gene: TRBV12-3/TRBV12-4
J gene: TRBJ2-7
CDR3 protein: CASSATLLGGYEQYF
CDR3 DNA: TGTGCCAGCAGTGCAACCCTCCTCGGCGGCTACGAGCAGTACTTC

clone size: many
D gene: TRBD2
V gene: TRBV11-2
J gene: TRBJ2-5
CDR3 protein: CASSPQLAGGMETQYF
CDR3 DNA: TGTGCCAGCAGCCCGCAACTAGCGGGGGGCATGGAGACCCAGTACTTC

clone size: NA
D gene: NA
V gene: TRBV20-1
J gene: TRBJ1-1
CDR3 protein: CGLKGGSVDMNTEAFF
CDR3 DNA: TGCGGCCTTAAGGGGGGCTCGGTCGATATGAACACTGAAGCTTTCTTT

clone size: NA
D gene: NA
V gene: TRBV25-1
J gene: TRBJ2-2
CDR3 protein: CASSVGAADTGELFF
CDR3 DNA: TGTGCCAGCAGTGTTGGGGCAGCTGACACCGGGGAGCTGTTTTTT

clone size: few
D gene: TRBD1
V gene: TRBV6-5
J gene: TRBJ1-2
CDR3 protein: CASSYRQGSYGYTF
CDR3 DNA: TGTGCCAGCAGTTACCGACAGGGAAGCTATGGCTACACCTTC

clone size: few
D gene: NA
V gene: TRBV6-5
J gene: TRBJ1-6
CDR3 protein: CASSYSGVGNSPLHF
CDR3 DNA: TGTGCCAGCAGTTACTCCGGGGTTGGGAATTCACCCCTCCACTTT

clone size: few
D gene: TRBD2
V gene: TRBV7-2
J gene: TRBJ2-3
CDR3 protein: CASSSQRGGQYF
CDR3 DNA: TGTGCCAGCAGCTCTCAGCGGGGGGGACAGTATTTT

clone size: few
D gene: TRBD1
V gene: TRBV12-3/TRBV12-4
J gene: TRBJ1-5
CDR3 protein: CASSPDRGWQPQHF
CDR3 DNA: TGTGCCAGCAGTCCAGACAGGGGTTGGCAGCCCCAGCATTTT

clone size: few
D gene: NA
V gene: TRBV6-5
J gene: TRBJ2-3
CDR3 protein: CASSSPGAITDTQYF
CDR3 DNA: TGTGCCAGCAGTTCGCCCGGGGCGATTACAGATACGCAGTATTTT

clone size: few
D gene: TRBD1
V gene: TRBV19
J gene: TRBJ2-3
CDR3 protein: CASSPRTGSTDTQYF
CDR3 DNA: TGTGCCAGTAGTCCTCGGACAGGCAGCACAGATACGCAGTATTTT

clone size: NA
D gene: NA
V gene: TRBV19
J gene: TRBJ1-5
CDR3 protein: CASCGVGSNQPQHF
CDR3 DNA: TGTGCCAGTTGCGGGGTAGGGAGCAATCAGCCCCAGCATTTT

clone size: NA
D gene: TRBD1
V gene: TRBV4-1
J gene: TRBJ1-5
CDR3 protein: CASRLQGNSNQPQHF
CDR3 DNA: TGCGCCAGCAGACTACAGGGGAATAGCAATCAGCCCCAGCATTTT

clone size: NA
D gene: NA
V gene: TRBV7-2
J gene: TRBJ1-1
CDR3 protein: CASRTGQQNTEAFF
CDR3 DNA: TGTGCCAGCCGGACCGGACAGCAGAACACTGAAGCTTTCTTT

clone size: few
D gene: NA
V gene: TRBV6-5
J gene: TRBJ2-5
CDR3 protein: CASSYSGTLGETQYF
CDR3 DNA: TGTGCCAGCAGTTACTCGGGCACTCTGGGGGAGACCCAGTACTTC

clone size: NA
D gene: NA
V gene: TRBV12-3/TRBV12-4
J gene: TRBJ2-5
CDR3 protein: CASSLAHVGGETQYF
CDR3 DNA: TGTGCCAGCAGTTTAGCGCATGTAGGAGGGGAGACCCAGTACTTC

clone size: NA
D gene: NA
V gene: TRBV7-9
J gene: TRBJ1-2
CDR3 protein: CASSKGHLNYGYTF
CDR3 DNA: TGTGCCAGCAGCAAGGGACACCTTAACTATGGCTACACCTTC

clone size: NA
D gene: NA
V gene: TRBV9
J gene: TRBJ2-7
CDR3 protein: CASSVRGIFDEQYF
CDR3 DNA: TGTGCCAGCAGCGTGAGAGGCATATTTGACGAGCAGTACTTC

clone size: NA
D gene: NA
V gene: TRBV9
J gene: TRBJ1-2
CDR3 protein: CASSAESGGNYGYTF
CDR3 DNA: TGTGCCAGCAGCGCAGAATCTGGGGGGAACTATGGCTACACCTTC

clone size: NA
D gene: TRBD1
V gene: TRBV12-3/TRBV12-4
J gene: TRBJ1-1
CDR3 protein: CASSRTGGAGTEAFF
CDR3 DNA: TGTGCCAGCAGCAGGACAGGGGGCGCAGGGACTGAAGCTTTCTTT